A single sample is the source of the 2 T cell receptor beta chains below, sequenced in a study of CD8+ T cells in alopecia areata. RNA was isolated and reverse transcribed to cDNA, the sequencing template. This table comes from immunoSEQ multiplex PCR, and its TCRdb copy is limited to in-frame clones, with some not included. Here the sample spans approximately 210,000 clones, 43% being singletons. As to treatment: oral pan-JAK inhibitor, 5-10 mg twice daily. Sample: CD4+ T cells sorted from blood, taken at approximately week 37, from a patient treated with tofacitinib. All receptors derive from a human donor with alopecia areata.

The table lists this clone with a few counts. This chain uses TRBV5-1 with TRBJ2-7; either TRBD1 or TRBD2 may fit D (6 bases each). The CDR3 loop spans 15 amino acids. Germline V gene data show CDR1 as SGHRS and CDR2 as YFSETQ. Trimming stripped 0 bases from V and 4 bases from J, with 14 bases between. The CDR3 loop is CASSLVPGARYEQYF. CDR3 nucleotide sequence: TGCGCCAGCAGCTTGGTTCCGGGGGCGCGTTACGAGCAGTACTTC.

The V gene is TRBV29-1, the J gene TRBJ2-7, with D possibly TRBD2 on 5 matching bases. Germline V CDR1 and CDR2: SQVTM, ANQGSEA. The CDR3 has 14 amino acids. The V gene lost 4 bases and the J gene lost 2 bases, with 15 bases spanning the gap. The CDR3 DNA reads TGCAGCGTTGCTCCCAGTCTTAGCGCCTACGAGCAGTACTTC. As protein: CSVAPSLSAYEQYF.